The clone carrying this T cell receptor (beta chain) was recorded once. The CDR3 runs to 12 residues. The ends were cut back, 4 bases at V and 4 bases at J, with 7 bases in the middle. Germline CDR1 and CDR2: SGHTA and FQGNSA. Per the authors' pipeline: By means of reference gene primer amplification, nucleated cell counts were estimated. This table comes from immunoSEQ multiplex PCR, and its TCRdb copy is limited to in-frame clones, with some not included. V and J calls and clone size are copied from that table; D and trimming were computed from the DNA. Among some 97,000 clones listed, roughly nine tenths were seen once. The data are from a study of blood T cell repertoires in COVID-19. Study overall: Samples taken during acute and convalescent COVID-19 were collected in the United States, Italy and Spain. PBMCs, B-cell-depleted T cells, or T cells were the source of the cDNA or gDNA that made up the material.

What was sequenced was peripheral blood. The TCR was taken from a man aged 50-59 years with acute or convalescent COVID-19. The V and J genes are TRBV7-2 and TRBJ1-1, with no clear D. This CDR3 reads CASSSSGTEAFF. The CDR3 DNA reads TGTGCCAGCAGCTCGTCGGGCACTGAAGCTTTCTTT. Full variable domain (remainder filled in from reference TRBV7-2 and TRBJ1-1): GAGVSQSPSNKVTEKGKDVELRCDPISGHTALYWYRQSLGQGLEFLIYFQGNSAPDKSGLPSDRFSAERTGGSVSTLTIQRTQQEDSAVYLCASSSSGTEAFFGQGTRLTVV.